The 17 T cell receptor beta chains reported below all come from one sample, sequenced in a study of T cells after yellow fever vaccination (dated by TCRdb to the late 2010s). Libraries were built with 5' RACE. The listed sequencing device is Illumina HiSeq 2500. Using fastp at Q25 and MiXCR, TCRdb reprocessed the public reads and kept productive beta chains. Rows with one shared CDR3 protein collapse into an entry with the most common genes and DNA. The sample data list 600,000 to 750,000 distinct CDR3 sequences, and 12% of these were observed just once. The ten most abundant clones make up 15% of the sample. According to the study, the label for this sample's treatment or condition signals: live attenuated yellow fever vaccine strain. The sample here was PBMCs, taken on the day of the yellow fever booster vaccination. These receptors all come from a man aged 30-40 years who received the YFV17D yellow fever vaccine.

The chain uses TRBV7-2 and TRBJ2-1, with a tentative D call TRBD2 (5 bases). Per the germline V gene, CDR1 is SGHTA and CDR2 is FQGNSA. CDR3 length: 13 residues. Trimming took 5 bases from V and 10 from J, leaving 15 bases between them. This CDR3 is CASSQTRVNEQFF. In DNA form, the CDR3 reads TGTGCCAGCAGCCAAACGCGGGTTAACGAGCAGTTCTTC.

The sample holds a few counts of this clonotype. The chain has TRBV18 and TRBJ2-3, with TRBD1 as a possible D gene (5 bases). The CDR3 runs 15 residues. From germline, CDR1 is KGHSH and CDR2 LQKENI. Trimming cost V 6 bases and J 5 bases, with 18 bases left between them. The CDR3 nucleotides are TGTGCCAGCTCGCCCGTCCAGGGTTTGGAAGATACGCAGTATTTT. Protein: CASSPVQGLEDTQYF.

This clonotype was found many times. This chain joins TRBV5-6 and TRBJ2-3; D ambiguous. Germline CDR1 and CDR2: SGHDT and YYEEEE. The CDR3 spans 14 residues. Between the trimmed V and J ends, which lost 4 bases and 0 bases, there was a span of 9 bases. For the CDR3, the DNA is TGTGCCAGCAGCGAACCACTGAGCACAGATACGCAGTATTTT. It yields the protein CASSEPLSTDTQYF.

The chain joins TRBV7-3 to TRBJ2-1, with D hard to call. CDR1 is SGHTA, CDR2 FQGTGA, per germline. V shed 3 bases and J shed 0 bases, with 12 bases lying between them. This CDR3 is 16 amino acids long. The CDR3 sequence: CASSLGGPISYNEQFF. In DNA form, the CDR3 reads TGTGCCAGCAGCTTGGGCGGCCCAATCTCCTACAATGAGCAGTTCTTC.

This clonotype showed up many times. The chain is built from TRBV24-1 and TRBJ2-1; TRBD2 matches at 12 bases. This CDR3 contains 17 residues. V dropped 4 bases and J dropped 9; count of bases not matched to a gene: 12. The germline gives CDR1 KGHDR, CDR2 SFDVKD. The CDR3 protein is CATSDGTRTSGTGEQFF. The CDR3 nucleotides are TGTGCCACCAGTGACGGGACGAGGACTAGCGGGACCGGTGAGCAGTTCTTC.

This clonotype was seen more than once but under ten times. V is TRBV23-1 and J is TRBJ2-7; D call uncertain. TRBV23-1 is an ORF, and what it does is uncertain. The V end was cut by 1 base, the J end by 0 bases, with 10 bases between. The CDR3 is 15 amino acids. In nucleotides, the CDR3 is TGCGCCAGCAGTCAATTTTACGTAAGCTCCTACGAGCAGTACTTC. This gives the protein CASSQFYVSSYEQYF.

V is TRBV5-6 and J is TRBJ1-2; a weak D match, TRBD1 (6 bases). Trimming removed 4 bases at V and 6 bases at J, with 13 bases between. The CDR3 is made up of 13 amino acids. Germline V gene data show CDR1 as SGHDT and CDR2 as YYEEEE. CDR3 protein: CASSPGVFDGYTF. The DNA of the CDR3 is TGTGCCAGCAGCCCAGGGGTTTTTGATGGCTACACCTTC.

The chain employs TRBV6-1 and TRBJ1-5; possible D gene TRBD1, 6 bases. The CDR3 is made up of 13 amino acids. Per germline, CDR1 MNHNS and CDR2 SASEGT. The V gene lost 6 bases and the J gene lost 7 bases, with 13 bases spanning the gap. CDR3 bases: TGTGCCAGCAGGGCAGGGGTGGGCCAGCCCCAGCATTTT. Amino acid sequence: CASRAGVGQPQHF.

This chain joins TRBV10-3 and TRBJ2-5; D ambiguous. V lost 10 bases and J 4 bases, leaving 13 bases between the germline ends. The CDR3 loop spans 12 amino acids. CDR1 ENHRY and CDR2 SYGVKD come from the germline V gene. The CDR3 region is CATSTLGETQYF. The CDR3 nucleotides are TGTGCCACTTCAACGTTGGGAGAGACCCAGTACTTC.

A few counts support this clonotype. The DNA of the CDR3 is TGTGCCAGCAGCCAAAACCCAGTGGGTCAGCCCCAGCATTTT. It encodes CASSQNPVGQPQHF. V is TRBV3-1 and J is TRBJ1-5; D is undetermined. Deletions cut 2 bases from V and 6 bases from J, with 11 bases between. CDR1 LGHDT and CDR2 YNNKEL come from the germline V gene (reference sequence). The CDR3 is made up of 14 amino acids.

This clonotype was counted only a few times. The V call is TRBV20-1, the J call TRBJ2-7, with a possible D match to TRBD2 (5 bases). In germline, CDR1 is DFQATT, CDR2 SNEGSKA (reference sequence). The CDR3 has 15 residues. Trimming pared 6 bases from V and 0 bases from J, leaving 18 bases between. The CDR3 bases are TGCAGTGCCAAAATTGTAGCGAGAAGCTCCTACGAGCAGTACTTC. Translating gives CSAKIVARSSYEQYF.

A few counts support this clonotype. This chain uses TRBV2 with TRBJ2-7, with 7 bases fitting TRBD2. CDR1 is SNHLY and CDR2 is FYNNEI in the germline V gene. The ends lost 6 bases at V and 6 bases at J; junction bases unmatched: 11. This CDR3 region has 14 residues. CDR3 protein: CASRLGGGPREQYF. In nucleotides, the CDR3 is TGTGCCAGCAGACTTGGCGGGGGTCCTCGCGAGCAGTACTTC.

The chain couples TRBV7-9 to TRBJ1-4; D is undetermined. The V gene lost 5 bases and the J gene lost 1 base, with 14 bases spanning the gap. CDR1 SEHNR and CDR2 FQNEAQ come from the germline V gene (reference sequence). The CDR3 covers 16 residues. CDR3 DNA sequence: TGTGCCAGCAGCGCATACGGAGGAGGAACTAATGAAAAACTGTTTTTT. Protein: CASSAYGGGTNEKLFF.

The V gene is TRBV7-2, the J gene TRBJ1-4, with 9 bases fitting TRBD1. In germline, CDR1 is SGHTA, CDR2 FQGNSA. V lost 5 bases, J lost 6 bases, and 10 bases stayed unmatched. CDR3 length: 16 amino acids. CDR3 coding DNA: TGTGCCAGCAGCCTCCAACAGGGGGCGGCCTATGAAAAACTGTTTTTT. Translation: CASSLQQGAAYEKLFF.

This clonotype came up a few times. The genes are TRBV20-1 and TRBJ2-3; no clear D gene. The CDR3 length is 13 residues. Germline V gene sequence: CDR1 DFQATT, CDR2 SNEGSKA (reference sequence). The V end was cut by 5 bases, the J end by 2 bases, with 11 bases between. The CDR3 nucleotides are TGCAGTGCTCCTACCCCCCTCACAGATACGCAGTATTTT. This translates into CSAPTPLTDTQYF.

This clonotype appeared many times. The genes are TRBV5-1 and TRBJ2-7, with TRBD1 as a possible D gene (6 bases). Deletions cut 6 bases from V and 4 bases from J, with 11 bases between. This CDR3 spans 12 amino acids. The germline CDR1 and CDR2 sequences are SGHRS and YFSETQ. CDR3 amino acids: CASKQGEYEQYF. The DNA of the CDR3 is TGCGCCAGCAAACAGGGTGAATACGAGCAGTACTTC.

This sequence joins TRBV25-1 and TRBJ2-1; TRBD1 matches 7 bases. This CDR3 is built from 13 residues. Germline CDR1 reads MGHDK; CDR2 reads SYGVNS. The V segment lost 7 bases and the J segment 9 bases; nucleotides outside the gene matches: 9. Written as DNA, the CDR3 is TGTGCCAGCACCACACAGGGGTGGGGTGAGCAGTTCTTC. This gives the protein CASTTQGWGEQFF.